A selection of T cell receptor beta chains follows, all from one sample in a study of OX40 agonist ivuxolimab in advanced cancers. Profiled with immunoSEQ multiplex PCR; TCRdb holds only in-frame clones, not every one. This sample has 70,000 or so clones; around 87% occur once, and the top ten carry nearly 8%. The sample here was CD4+ or CD8+ T cells sorted from blood, taken in a trial of the OX40 agonist ivuxolimab. The receptors originated from an adult with an advanced solid tumor such as melanoma, head and neck, liver or kidney cancer. CDR3s include the opening cysteine and the closing phenylalanine or tryptophan. The order of the fields is J gene, D gene, V gene, clone size, CDR3 DNA, CDR3 protein. D genes are given only for firm matches. Clone size appears in some rows only: once, few, many, or a class for an expanded clone.

TRBJ2-1 | - | TRBV4-2 | once | TGTGCCAGCAGCCAAGTTGAGGGGTTGAGCTCCTACAATGAGCAGTTCTTC | CASSQVEGLSSYNEQFF
TRBJ1-1 | - | TRBV6-5 | - | TGTGCCAGCAGTTCAAGGGCCTCGAGCGCTTTCTTT | CASSSRASSAFF
TRBJ1-6 | - | TRBV25-1 | - | TGTGCCAGCAGTGATACCAGGGCGGTGGGTTCACCCCTCCACTTT | CASSDTRAVGSPLHF
TRBJ1-2 | - | TRBV28 | - | TGTGCCAGCAGTTCCAATGGCTACACCTTC | CASSSNGYTF
TRBJ2-3 | TRBD1 | TRBV9 | - | TGTGCCAGCAGCGTAGGTTTCCGAGGGGGACAGGGGGCACAAGATACGCAGTATTTT | CASSVGFRGGQGAQDTQYF
TRBJ1-5 | - | TRBV19 | - | TGTGCCAGTAAATCCCGGGTCTCCTGGGGCAATCAGCCCCAGCATTTT | CASKSRVSWGNQPQHF
TRBJ1-1 | TRBD1 | TRBV11-3 | - | TGTGCCAGCAGTCCCGGTCTCGGACAGGGGGCAACTGAAGCTTTCTTT | CASSPGLGQGATEAFF
TRBJ1-3 | - | TRBV25-1 | - | TGTGCCAGCAGTGAGGGGGGTCCTGGAAACACCATATATTTT | CASSEGGPGNTIYF
TRBJ1-3 | - | TRBV19 | - | TGTGCCAGTAGTATAGATCCTTCCTATCGAGGAAACACCATATATTTT | CASSIDPSYRGNTIYF
TRBJ2-5 | - | TRBV20-1 | once | TGCAGTGCTAGTGTTGGCGAGACCCAGTACTTC | CSASVGETQYF
TRBJ2-5 | - | TRBV30 | - | TGTGCCTTCACAAGAGGGGAGACCCAGTACTTC | CAFTRGETQYF
TRBJ2-1 | - | TRBV28 | - | TGTGCCAGCAGTTTACCGGGATTTACCGTAAAGAATGAGCAGTTCTTC | CASSLPGFTVKNEQFF
TRBJ1-1 | - | TRBV4-1 | - | TGCGCCAGCAGCCAAGTTTCGGGGCTCAATTTGAACACTGAAGCTTTCTTT | CASSQVSGLNLNTEAFF
TRBJ2-2 | TRBD2 | TRBV12-5 | few | TGTGCTAGTGGTTTGGGACTAGCGAGCACCGGGGAGCTGTTTTTT | CASGLGLASTGELFF
TRBJ2-7 | - | TRBV6-5 | - | TGTGCCAGCAGTTACCGGCACACTACCTACGAGCAGTACTTC | CASSYRHTTYEQYF